Shown below are 29 T cell receptor beta chains from a single sample sequenced in a study of CD8 T cells in ankylosing spondylitis. Study results and caveats: A motif of seven or eight highly homologous TCR beta variants was seen as apparently characteristic of ankylosing spondylitis blood.

Antigens for these TCRs are unknown. Each CDR3 protein gets one entry after TCRdb re-called the 5' RACE reads with MiXCR. The sample holds approximately 540,000 distinct CDR3 sequences, about 13% seen once. Input material: blood, either unsorted or a sorted T cell fraction (not recorded which). The receptors here all came from a male donor with ankylosing spondylitis.

J is TRBJ1-2 and V is TRBV20-1; 7 nucleotides match TRBD1. This CDR3 contains 13 residues. V shed 6 bases and J 8 bases; nucleotides not matched to a gene: 12. Germline lookup yields CDR1 DFQATT and CDR2 SNEGSKA (reference sequence). In DNA form, the CDR3 reads TGCAGTGCCCACCTTCCCGGGACAGTAGGCTACACCTTC. Amino acid sequence: CSAHLPGTVGYTF.

This chain links TRBV5-8 with TRBJ2-7; D not resolved. CDR3 length equals 14 residues. V was shortened by 6 bases and J by 0 bases, with 13 bases between the two germline ends. CDR1 is SGHTS and CDR2 is YDEGEE in the germline V gene. DNA of the CDR3: TGTGCCAGCACCTTCTATTTCAACTCCTACGAGCAGTACTTC. Amino acid sequence: CASTFYFNSYEQYF.

This chain connects TRBV5-6 to TRBJ1-5; the D is unclear. CDR1 and CDR2 (germline): SGHDT, YYEEEE. The germline V and J ends were trimmed by 7 bases and 6 bases, with 17 bases remaining between them. This CDR3 region has 14 residues. The CDR3 reads CASSLGYEGQPQHF. CDR3 coding DNA: TGTGCCAGCTCTTTAGGGTATGAAGGTCAGCCCCAGCATTTT.

In this sample, this clonotype turned up many times. The V gene is TRBV5-6, the J gene TRBJ2-1; D possibly corresponds to TRBD1 (5 bases). Trimming cost V 4 bases and J 0 bases, with 8 bases left between them. Per germline, CDR1 SGHDT and CDR2 YYEEEE. This CDR3 is 14 amino acids long. The CDR3 nucleotides read TGTGCCAGCAGCCAGGGCATCTCCTACAATGAGCAGTTCTTC. Protein sequence: CASSQGISYNEQFF.

In this sample, this clonotype turned up many times. J is TRBJ2-2 and V is TRBV10-3, with D tentatively TRBD2 (6 bases). There are 15 residues in the CDR3. Germline lookup yields CDR1 ENHRY and CDR2 SYGVKD. Trimming removed 0 bases from V and 3 bases from J, with 8 bases in between. CDR3 in amino acids: CAISESREDTGELFF. DNA of the CDR3: TGTGCCATCAGTGAGTCGAGGGAGGACACCGGGGAGCTGTTTTTT.

This clonotype was observed a few times. The V and J genes are TRBV20-1 and TRBJ2-5; 12 nucleotides agree with TRBD2. This CDR3 spans 16 amino acids. The ends lost 0 bases at V and 4 bases at J; junction bases unmatched: 6. From germline, CDR1 is DFQATT and CDR2 SNEGSKA (reference sequence). Written as DNA, the CDR3 is TGCAGTGCTAGAGATCCCCAACTAGCGGGAGGAGAGACCCAGTACTTC. It is translated as CSARDPQLAGGETQYF.

The V call is TRBV5-1, the J call TRBJ2-3; 9 positions agree with TRBD1. This CDR3 comprises 15 residues. With V trimmed by 4 bases and J by 3 bases, 6 bases remained unmatched. Germline loops: CDR1 SGHRS, CDR2 YFSETQ. CDR3 sequence reads: CASSPRQGETDTQYF. The DNA for the CDR3 is TGCGCCAGCAGCCCCCGACAGGGGGAGACAGATACGCAGTATTTT.

This clonotype was seen at least ten times. This chain's CDR3 is CASSLSSGLNQPQHF. The CDR3 DNA reads as TGCGCCAGCAGCTTGTCTTCGGGTCTGAATCAGCCCCAGCATTTT. The chain employs TRBV5-1 and TRBJ1-5; D is uncertain. With 1 base removed from V and 4 bases from J, the gap between germline ends came to 12 bases. Germline CDR1 reads SGHRS; CDR2 reads YFSETQ. The CDR3 is 15 residues long. The full variable domain, rest sourced from reference TRBV5-1 and TRBJ1-5, is KAGVTQTPRYLIKTRGQQVTLSCSPISGHRSVSWYQQTPGQGLQFLFEYFSETQRNKGNFPGRFSGRQFSNSRSEMNVSTLELGDSALYLCASSLSSGLNQPQHFGDGTRLSIL.

The chain recombines TRBV21-1 with TRBJ1-1. TRBV21-1 is labeled a pseudogene. This CDR3 contains 17 residues. The CDR3 DNA is TGTGCCAGCACCAGAGGATCCCAAGTCGGCGGGAACACTGAAGCTTTCTTT. Its protein product is CASTRGSQVGGNTEAFF.

This clonotype was counted between two and nine times. This rearrangement joins TRBV3-1 to TRBJ2-7; TRBD1 matches at 7 bases. The germline V gene has CDR1 LGHDT and CDR2 YNNKEL (reference sequence). The length of the CDR3 is 15 residues. With V trimmed by 4 bases and J by 3 bases, 9 bases remained unmatched. CDR3 amino acids: CASSLRTGPYYEQYF. CDR3 coding DNA: TGTGCCAGCAGCCTTCGGACAGGACCATACTACGAGCAGTACTTC.

This clonotype was detected only a few times. The rearrangement uses TRBV5-1 and TRBJ2-3; 7 nucleotides match TRBD2. CDR3 length: 15 residues. V shed 2 bases, J shed 2 bases, and the junction held 5 bases outside the gene matches. From germline, CDR1 is SGHRS and CDR2 YFSETQ. CDR3 coding DNA: TGCGCCAGCAGCTTCAACGGGAGGACCACAGATACGCAGTATTTT. This codes for CASSFNGRTTDTQYF. Using reference TRBV5-1 and TRBJ2-3 for the parts outside the CDR3, the full variable domain is KAGVTQTPRYLIKTRGQQVTLSCSPISGHRSVSWYQQTPGQGLQFLFEYFSETQRNKGNFPGRFSGRQFSNSRSEMNVSTLELGDSALYLCASSFNGRTTDTQYFGPGTRLTVL.

This clonotype was picked up one time. The chain carries TRBV30 and TRBJ1-1; TRBD1 aligns across 9 bases. The CDR3 consists of 14 residues. Germline loops: CDR1 GTSNPN, CDR2 SVGIG (reference sequence). Trimming cost V 2 bases and J 3 bases; bases outside gene matches: 4. DNA for the CDR3: TGTGCCTGGAGTACAGGACAGGGGTACACTGAAGCTTTCTTT. Protein: CAWSTGQGYTEAFF.

The sample holds a few counts of this clonotype. The gene calls are TRBV15 and TRBJ2-2, with 10 bases lining up with TRBD2. CDR1 LNHNV and CDR2 YYDKDF come from the germline V gene (reference sequence). V shed 0 bases, J shed 4 bases, and the junction held 5 bases outside the gene matches. This CDR3 spans 17 amino acids. The CDR3 DNA follows: TGTGCCACCAGCAGAGATCGGGCTAGCGGGAGCACCGGGGAGCTGTTTTTT. As protein: CATSRDRASGSTGELFF.

The CDR3 region has the DNA TGCAGTGCTAGATGGCAGGGACCTAGCAATCAGCCCCAGCATTTT. This encodes CSARWQGPSNQPQHF. The chain has TRBV20-1 and TRBJ1-5; the D gene is possibly TRBD1 (5 bases). Germline-derived CDR1 and CDR2 are DFQATT and SNEGSKA (reference sequence). Between the trimmed V and J ends, which lost 2 bases and 0 bases, there was a span of 11 bases. There are 15 residues in the CDR3.

V gene TRBV19 combines with J gene TRBJ2-7; D is uncertain. Germline loops: CDR1 LNHDA, CDR2 SQIVND (reference sequence). This CDR3 comprises 14 residues. The V end was cut by 1 base, the J end by 1 base, with 8 bases between. CDR3 amino acids: CASSIAVNSYEQYF. CDR3 nucleotide sequence: TGTGCCAGTAGTATAGCAGTCAATTCCTACGAGCAGTACTTC.

There are a few counts of this clonotype. The gene calls are TRBV5-1 and TRBJ2-3; D possibly corresponds to TRBD2 (6 bases). This CDR3 comprises 14 residues. CDR1 and CDR2 (germline): SGHRS, YFSETQ. V lost 0 bases to trimming and J lost 4 bases, with 9 bases between them. CDR3: CASSLEEGPDTQYF. The CDR3 DNA follows: TGCGCCAGCAGCTTGGAGGAGGGCCCAGATACGCAGTATTTT.

Remarks on this clonotype: With a much larger clone just one base away, this may be a read error. The chain joins TRBV14 to TRBJ2-5; a weak D match, TRBD2 (7 bases). CDR1 is SGHDN and CDR2 is FVKESK in the germline V gene. This CDR3 has 15 residues. The CDR3: CAISLWGGFQETQYF. CDR3 nucleotides: TGTGCCATCAGCCTCTGGGGGGGCTTCCAAGAGACCCAGTACTTC.

This clonotype has more than one count but fewer than ten. The J gene is TRBJ2-7, the V gene TRBV12-3 or TRBV12-4; perhaps D is TRBD1 or TRBD2 (5 bases each). Trimming shortened V by 3 bases and J by 4 bases, and 10 bases separated the two germline ends. The CDR3 is 13 amino acids. The CDR3 nucleotides are TGTGCCAGCAGTTTTGGGGACCTTTACGAGCAGTACGTC. It encodes CASSFGDLYEQYV.

This chain connects TRBV12-3 or TRBV12-4 to TRBJ1-1; no definite D call. Trimming shortened V by 4 bases and J by 3 bases, and 9 bases separated the two germline ends. The CDR3 contains 13 residues. The CDR3 loop reads CASSYWADTEAFF. The CDR3 nucleotides are TGTGCCAGCAGTTATTGGGCGGACACTGAAGCTTTCTTT.

This clonotype was observed a handful of times. The chain uses TRBV24-1 and TRBJ2-1; D is ambiguous. CDR1 is KGHDR, CDR2 SFDVKD, per germline. This CDR3 is 13 amino acids long. Trimming shortened V by 9 bases and J by 5 bases, and 13 bases separated the two germline ends. CDR3 bases: TGTGCCACCGCCGGGTTTAGGGACAATGAGCAGTTCTTC. It translates to CATAGFRDNEQFF.

This clonotype was observed a few times. The chain carries TRBV2 and TRBJ1-2; TRBD1 matches at 8 bases. Germline-derived CDR1 and CDR2 are SNHLY and FYNNEI. CDR3 length equals 12 residues. With 9 bases clipped from V and 3 bases from J, the junction kept 3 bases outside the gene matches. The DNA for the CDR3 is TGTGCCAGGACGGACAGGGACTATGGCTACACCTTC. This sequence encodes CARTDRDYGYTF.

The table lists this clonotype with many counts. V usage is TRBV12-3 or TRBV12-4 and J usage is TRBJ2-6; 9 positions match TRBD1. The CDR3 loop spans 17 amino acids. Germline trimming cut 6 bases from V and 3 bases from J; bases unmatched to any gene: 9. The CDR3 is CASSLPGTGYGANVLTF. The CDR3 region has the DNA TGTGCCAGCAGCCTTCCCGGGACAGGGTATGGGGCCAACGTCCTGACTTTC.

In its sample, this clonotype was seen a few times. The chain couples TRBV7-6 to TRBJ2-3; a possible D gene is TRBD1 (6 bases). This CDR3 contains 15 residues. V lost 5 bases to trimming and J lost 4 bases, with 16 bases between them. CDR1 is SGHVS, CDR2 FNYEAQ, per germline. This CDR3 is CASSPQGSTADTQYF. As DNA, the CDR3 is TGTGCCAGCAGCCCCCAGGGGAGCACCGCAGATACGCAGTATTTT. Full variable domain (remainder filled in from reference TRBV7-6 and TRBJ2-3): GAGVSQSPRYKVTKRGQDVALRCDPISGHVSLYWYRQALGQGPEFLTYFNYEAQQDKSGLPNDRFSAERPEGSISTLTIQRTEQRDSAMYRCASSPQGSTADTQYFGPGTRLTVL.

A few counts support this clonotype. The chain combines TRBV6-5 with TRBJ1-6; the D gene is possibly TRBD1 (6 bases). Trimming left V 0 bases short and J 0 bases short, with 15 bases between. Germline V gene sequence: CDR1 MNHEY, CDR2 SVGAGI. The CDR3 covers 19 residues. Written as DNA, the CDR3 is TGTGCCAGCAGTTACTCGAGGGGTTTGGACAGCTCCTATAATTCACCCCTCCACTTT. It yields the protein CASSYSRGLDSSYNSPLHF.

This clonotype occurred a few times. The rearrangement uses TRBV12-5 and TRBJ2-1; tentatively, D is TRBD2 (6 bases). Trimming took off 1 base at V and 10 bases at J, with 11 bases between the two ends. The CDR3 contains 13 residues. Germline-derived CDR1 and CDR2 are LGHNT and FRNRAP. The CDR3 DNA follows: TGTGCTAGTGGTTTGGCCGGGACTCGAGAGCAGTTCTTC. This sequence encodes CASGLAGTREQFF. Supplemented by reference TRBV12-5 and TRBJ2-1, the full variable domain reads DARVTQTPRHKVTEMGQEVTMRCQPILGHNTVFWYRQTMMQGLELLAYFRNRAPLDDSGMPKDRFSAEMPDATLATLKIQPSEPRDSAVYFCASGLAGTREQFFGPGTRLTVL.

This clonotype occurred many times. The J gene is TRBJ1-1, the V gene TRBV24-1; D remains unclear. The V and J ends lost 8 bases and 1 base respectively, with 7 bases between them. CDR1 is KGHDR, CDR2 SFDVKD, per germline. This CDR3 contains 12 residues. In DNA, the CDR3 is TGTGCCACCACGGGCCAGAACACTGAAGCTTTCTTT. Its translation is CATTGQNTEAFF.

This clonotype was observed a few times. The V gene is TRBV24-1, the J gene TRBJ2-5; either TRBD1 or TRBD2 may supply D (6 bases each). Looked up from germline, CDR1 is KGHDR and CDR2 is SFDVKD. V was cut by 5 bases and J by 1 base, with 7 bases left in between. The CDR3 has 13 residues. CDR3 nucleotide sequence: TGTGCCACCAGTGGGGGGGCCCAAGAGACCCAGTACTTC. Translation gives CATSGGAQETQYF.

This clonotype was found a few times. The chain links TRBV15 to TRBJ2-4; possible D gene TRBD2, 5 bases. Germline loops: CDR1 LNHNV, CDR2 YYDKDF (reference sequence). The CDR3 sequence is 17 residues long. The V end lost 1 base, the J end lost 6 bases, and 19 bases lay between the germline ends. CDR3 protein: CATSRGRGQGRGNIQYF. The CDR3 region has the DNA TGTGCCACCAGCAGAGGTCGCGGCCAAGGGAGAGGAAACATTCAGTACTTC.

The rearrangement joins TRBV11-2 to TRBJ2-7; 8 nucleotides match TRBD2. The CDR3 has 14 amino acids. Germline CDR1 is SGHAT and CDR2 is FQNNGV. J gave up 0 bases and V 7 bases, and 5 bases lay outside the gene matches. The CDR3 spells CASKPGRASYEQYF. CDR3 DNA sequence: TGTGCCAGCAAGCCCGGGAGGGCCTCCTACGAGCAGTACTTC.